This T cell receptor (beta chain) was profiled in a study of T-cell reconstitution after alpha-beta-depleted transplantation in children. Preparation of the TCRbeta library was carried out with unique molecular identifiers. TCRdb fed the PCR reads into MiXCR, producing one record per CDR3 protein. This sample has 190,000 or so distinct CDR3 sequences, with 6.5% to 7.5% found just once. The CDR3 runs to 11 residues. CDR1 and CDR2 from the germline V gene are DFQATT and SNEGSKA (reference sequence). V lost 2 bases and J 6 bases, leaving 5 bases between the germline ends. This clonotype was recorded many times.

This sequence joins TRBV20-1 and TRBJ2-1; D not certain. The sequencing here drew on PBMCs from the stem cell graft donor, taken from the stem cell graft. The TCR sequence derives from a human donor who donated a stem cell graft to a child with Wiskott-Aldrich syndrome. The CDR3 DNA sequence: TGCAGTGCTAGAAGAATCAATGAGCAGTTCTTC. Its translation is CSARRINEQFF.